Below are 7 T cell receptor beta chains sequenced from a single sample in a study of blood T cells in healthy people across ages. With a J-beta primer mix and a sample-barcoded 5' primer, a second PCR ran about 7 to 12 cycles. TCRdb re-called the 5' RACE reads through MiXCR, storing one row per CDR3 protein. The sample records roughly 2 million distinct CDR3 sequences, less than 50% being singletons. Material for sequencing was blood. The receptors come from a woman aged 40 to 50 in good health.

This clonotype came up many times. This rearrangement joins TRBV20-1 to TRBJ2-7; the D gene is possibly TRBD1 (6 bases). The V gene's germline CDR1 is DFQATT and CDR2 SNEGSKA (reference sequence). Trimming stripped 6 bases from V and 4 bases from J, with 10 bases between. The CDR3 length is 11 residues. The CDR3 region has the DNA TGCAGTGCCTTACAGGGTTACGAGCAGTACTTC. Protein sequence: CSALQGYEQYF.

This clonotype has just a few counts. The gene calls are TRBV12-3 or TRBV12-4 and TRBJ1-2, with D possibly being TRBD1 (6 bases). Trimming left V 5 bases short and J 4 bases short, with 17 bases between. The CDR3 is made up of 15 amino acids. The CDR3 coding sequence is TGTGCCAGCAGTAGCGGGGGCGTAAAGGCCTATGGCTACACCTTC. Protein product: CASSSGGVKAYGYTF.

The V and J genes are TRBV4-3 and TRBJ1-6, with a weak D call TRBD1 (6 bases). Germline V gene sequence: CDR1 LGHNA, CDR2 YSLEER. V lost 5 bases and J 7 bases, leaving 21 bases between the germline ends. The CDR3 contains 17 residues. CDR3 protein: CASSYTQGKSANSPLHF. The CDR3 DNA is TGCGCCAGCAGCTATACCCAGGGGAAAAGTGCAAATTCACCCCTCCACTTT.

The CDR3: CASSQGSGTRFPDTQYF. Written as DNA, the CDR3 is TGTGCCAGCAGCCAAGGGTCCGGGACTAGGTTTCCAGATACGCAGTATTTT. This rearrangement joins TRBV3-1 to TRBJ2-3, with TRBD2 matching 8 bases. CDR3 size: 17 residues. Trimming removed 1 base from V and 4 bases from J; junction bases left unmatched: 10. Germline CDR1 reads LGHDT; CDR2 reads YNNKEL (reference sequence).

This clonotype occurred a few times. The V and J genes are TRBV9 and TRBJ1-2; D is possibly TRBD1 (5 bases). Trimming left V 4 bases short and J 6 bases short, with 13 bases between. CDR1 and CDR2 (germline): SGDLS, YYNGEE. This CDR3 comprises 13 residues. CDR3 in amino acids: CASSPTGVDGYTF. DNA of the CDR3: TGTGCCAGCAGCCCTACAGGAGTTGATGGCTACACCTTC.

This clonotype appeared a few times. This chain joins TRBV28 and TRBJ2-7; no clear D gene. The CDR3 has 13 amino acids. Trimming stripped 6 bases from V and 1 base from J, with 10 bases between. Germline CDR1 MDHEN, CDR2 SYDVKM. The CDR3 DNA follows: TGTGCCAGCAGACCTGTACCTTCCTACGAGCAGTACTTC. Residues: CASRPVPSYEQYF. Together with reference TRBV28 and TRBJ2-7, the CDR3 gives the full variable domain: DVKVTQSSRYLVKRTGEKVFLECVQDMDHENMFWYRQDPGLGLRLIYFSYDVKMKEKGDIPEGYSVSREKKERFSLILESASTNQTSMYLCASRPVPSYEQYFGPGTRLTVT.

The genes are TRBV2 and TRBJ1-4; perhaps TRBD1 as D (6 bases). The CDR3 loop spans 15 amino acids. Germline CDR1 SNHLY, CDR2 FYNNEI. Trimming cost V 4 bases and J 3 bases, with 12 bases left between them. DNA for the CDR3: TGTGCCAGCAGTGTTCAGGGGTCGGCTAATGAAAAACTGTTTTTT. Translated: CASSVQGSANEKLFF.